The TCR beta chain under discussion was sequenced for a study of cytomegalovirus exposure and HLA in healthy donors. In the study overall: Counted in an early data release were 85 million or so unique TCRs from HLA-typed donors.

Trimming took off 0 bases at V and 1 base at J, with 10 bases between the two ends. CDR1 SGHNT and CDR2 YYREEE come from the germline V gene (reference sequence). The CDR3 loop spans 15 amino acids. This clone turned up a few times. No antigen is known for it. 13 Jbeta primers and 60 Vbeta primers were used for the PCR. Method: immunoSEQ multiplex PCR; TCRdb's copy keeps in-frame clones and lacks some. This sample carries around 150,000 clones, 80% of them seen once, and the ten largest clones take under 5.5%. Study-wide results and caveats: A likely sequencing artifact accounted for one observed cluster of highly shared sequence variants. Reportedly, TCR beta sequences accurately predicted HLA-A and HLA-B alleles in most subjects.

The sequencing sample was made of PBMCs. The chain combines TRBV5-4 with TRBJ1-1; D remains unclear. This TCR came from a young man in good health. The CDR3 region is CASSLATPENTEAFF. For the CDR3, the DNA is TGTGCCAGCAGCTTGGCGACACCTGAGAACACTGAAGCTTTCTTT.